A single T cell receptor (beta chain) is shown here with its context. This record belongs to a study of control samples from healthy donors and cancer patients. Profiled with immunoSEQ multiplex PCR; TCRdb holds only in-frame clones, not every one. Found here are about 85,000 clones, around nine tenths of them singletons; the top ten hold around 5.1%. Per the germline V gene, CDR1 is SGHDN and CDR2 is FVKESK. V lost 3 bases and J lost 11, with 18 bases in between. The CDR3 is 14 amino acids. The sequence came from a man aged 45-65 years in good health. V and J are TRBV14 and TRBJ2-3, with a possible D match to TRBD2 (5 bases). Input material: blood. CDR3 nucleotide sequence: TGTGCCAGCAGCCACGATTTCGCCGGGATTGGGCAGTATTTT. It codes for CASSHDFAGIGQYF.